This T cell receptor beta chain was sequenced for a study of T cell changes during pregnancy in multiple sclerosis. Germline-derived CDR1 and CDR2 are SGHTA and FQGNSA. V lost 5 bases to trimming and J lost 0 bases, with 17 bases between them. The CDR3 length is 16 residues. Some clones are missing from TCRdb's copy, which holds only in-frame ones; the method was immunoSEQ multiplex PCR. This table holds 85,000 to 130,000 clones, 90% to 95% found once. V and J are TRBV7-2 and TRBJ2-7; D might be TRBD2 (6 bases). This TCR was sampled from a female donor with multiple sclerosis, enrolled in a pregnancy study. Sequencing used peripheral blood, obtained before pregnancy. CDR3 amino acids: CASSLSGGASSYEQYF. The CDR3, as DNA: TGTGCCAGCAGCCTGTCGGGCGGGGCAAGCTCCTACGAGCAGTACTTC.